This entry lists 31 T cell receptor beta chains sequenced from one sample in a study of T-cell memory formation after mild COVID-19. TCRdb redid the calling of the 5' RACE reads with MiXCR, one entry per CDR3 protein. The table includes roughly 110,000 distinct CDR3 sequences, 15% to 20% detected once. Sequenced sample: PBMCs or a T cell subset sorted from them (not recorded which). These receptors all come from an adult woman who had mild COVID-19 (a few samples of this study predate the infection). Cell type and time point are not known.

The chain employs TRBV6-5 and TRBJ2-2, with a tentative D call TRBD2 (6 bases). The V end lost 2 bases, the J end lost 4 bases, and 8 bases lay between the germline ends. The V gene's germline CDR1 is MNHEY and CDR2 SVGAGI. The CDR3 runs 14 residues. The CDR3 loop reads CASSYGGSTGELFF. In DNA, the CDR3 is TGTGCCAGCAGTTACGGGGGGAGCACCGGGGAGCTGTTTTTT.

In this sample, this clonotype turned up a few times. This rearrangement joins TRBV7-8 to TRBJ2-5; 7 positions match TRBD2. Germline CDR1 SGHVS, CDR2 FQNEAQ. The J segment lost 0 bases and the V segment lost 1 base, leaving 5 bases of the junction unmatched. This CDR3 is 16 amino acids long. The CDR3, as DNA: TGTGCCAGCAGCTTAGAGGCTAGCGGAAACCAAGAGACCCAGTACTTC. The encoded protein is CASSLEASGNQETQYF.

This clonotype appeared a few times. This chain uses TRBV4-1 with TRBJ1-1; 8 nucleotides agree with TRBD1. CDR1 MGHRA and CDR2 YSYEKL come from the germline V gene. The junction had 4 bases not matched to a gene; V was cut back by 4 bases and J by 3 bases. The CDR3 has 14 amino acids. CDR3 loop: CASSPGGGHTEAFF. CDR3 bases: TGCGCCAGCAGCCCAGGGGGCGGCCACACTGAAGCTTTCTTT.

This clonotype has at least ten counts. The V gene is TRBV3-1, the J gene TRBJ2-3; D is ambiguous. Trimming removed 0 bases from V and 3 bases from J, with 4 bases in between. The germline CDR1 and CDR2 sequences are LGHDT and YNNKEL (reference sequence). This CDR3 spans 13 amino acids. CDR3 amino acids: CASSQEGTDTQYF. The DNA of the CDR3 is TGTGCCAGCAGCCAAGAGGGAACAGATACGCAGTATTTT.

This chain uses TRBV6-5 with TRBJ2-1; D is undetermined. CDR1 is MNHEY and CDR2 is SVGAGI in the germline V gene. CDR3 size: 14 residues. V lost 10 bases and J lost 0, with 13 bases in between. For the CDR3, the DNA is TGTGCCATTGGACGGCAGAGCTCCTACAATGAGCAGTTCTTC. As protein: CAIGRQSSYNEQFF.

This clonotype was seen a few times. The chain combines TRBV19 with TRBJ1-1, with D tentatively TRBD1 (6 bases). Per the germline V gene, CDR1 is LNHDA and CDR2 is SQIVND (reference sequence). The CDR3 runs 13 residues. V lost 5 bases, J lost 5 bases, and 12 bases lay in between. The CDR3 reads CASSPTGFTEAFF. The CDR3 nucleotides read TGTGCCAGTAGTCCGACAGGTTTTACTGAAGCTTTCTTT.

This clonotype was seen a few times. The V call is TRBV4-1, the J call TRBJ2-7, with D perhaps matching TRBD2 (6 bases). V was clipped by 0 bases and J by 5 bases, with 8 bases between them. The germline CDR1 and CDR2 sequences are MGHRA and YSYEKL. This CDR3 region has 13 residues. In nucleotides, the CDR3 is TGCGCCAGCAGCCAAGACCGGAGGGACGAGCAGTACTTC. Amino acids: CASSQDRRDEQYF.

Only a few counts were recorded for this clonotype. This chain connects TRBV20-1 to TRBJ1-5; the D is unclear. The CDR3 consists of 15 residues. CDR1 and CDR2 from the germline V gene are DFQATT and SNEGSKA (reference sequence). V was cut by 7 bases and J by 2 bases, with 18 bases left in between. Here the CDR3 reads CSVVPRGRGNQPQHF. The CDR3 DNA reads as TGCAGTGTCGTACCTCGGGGAAGGGGCAATCAGCCCCAGCATTTT.

The V and J genes are TRBV4-1 and TRBJ2-1, with TRBD2 matching 11 bases. Germline V gene sequence: CDR1 MGHRA, CDR2 YSYEKL. CDR3 length: 16 residues. The V and J ends lost 4 bases and 7 bases, in that order; junction bases with no gene match: 9. CDR3 in DNA: TGCGCCAGCAGCCCCCGACTAGCGGGAATGGGGAATGAGCAGTTCTTC. It translates to CASSPRLAGMGNEQFF.

This clonotype was seen more than once but under ten times. The CDR3 loop is CASSRGSSYEQYF. The CDR3 DNA follows: TGTGCCAGCAGCCGTGGGAGTTCCTACGAGCAGTACTTC. J is TRBJ2-7 and V is TRBV14; a possible D gene is TRBD2 (5 bases). The CDR3 has 13 residues. V lost 4 bases to trimming and J lost 1 base, with 8 bases between them. The germline CDR1 and CDR2 sequences are SGHDN and FVKESK.

The sample holds a few counts of this clonotype. The chain has TRBV9 and TRBJ2-1, with 7 nucleotides matching TRBD1. CDR1 SGDLS and CDR2 YYNGEE come from the germline V gene. This CDR3 comprises 14 residues. V gave up 2 bases and J gave up 4 bases; unmatched junction bases: 3. Here the CDR3 DNA reads TGTGCCAGCAGCGTCGGGACAGATTACAATGAGCAGTTCTTC. Residues: CASSVGTDYNEQFF.

Only a few counts were recorded for this clonotype. The chain couples TRBV7-8 to TRBJ2-7, with D possibly TRBD2 on 6 matching bases. Germline CDR1 and CDR2: SGHVS and FQNEAQ. V was trimmed by 0 bases and J by 9 bases, leaving 15 bases between them. The CDR3 loop spans 14 amino acids. The CDR3 region is CASSLADAGNRQYF. CDR3 in DNA: TGTGCCAGCAGCTTAGCGGACGCGGGGAACAGGCAGTACTTC.

The chain employs TRBV14 and TRBJ2-3; D is undetermined. Trimming stripped 4 bases from V and 6 bases from J, with 11 bases between. Looked up from germline, CDR1 is SGHDN and CDR2 is FVKESK. The CDR3 contains 13 residues. The CDR3 loop is CASSLQDEDTQYF. The CDR3 DNA reads as TGTGCCAGCAGCCTCCAGGACGAGGATACGCAGTATTTT. The full variable domain, completed using reference TRBV14 and TRBJ2-3, is EAGVTQFPSHSVIEKGQTVTLRCDPISGHDNLYWYRRVMGKEIKFLLHFVKESKQDESGMPNNRFLAERTGGTYSTLKVQPAELEDSGVYFCASSLQDEDTQYFGPGTRLTVL.

V is TRBV4-1 and J is TRBJ1-6; D remains ambiguous. The CDR3 consists of 16 residues. Germline V gene data show CDR1 as MGHRA and CDR2 as YSYEKL. The V end lost 1 base, the J end lost 7 bases, and 14 bases lay between the germline ends. CDR3 DNA sequence: TGCGCCAGCAGCCAAGGGGCGTCACTCTTGAATTCACCCCTCCACTTT. Its protein product is CASSQGASLLNSPLHF.

The chain recombines TRBV5-8 with TRBJ1-1; D is undetermined. The CDR3 totals 15 residues. The germline CDR1 and CDR2 sequences are SGHTS and YDEGEE. V was trimmed by 4 bases and J by 4 bases, leaving 17 bases between them. CDR3 in DNA: TGTGCCAGCAGCCCATTCACAATCGACCGCACTGAAGCTTTCTTT. Protein product: CASSPFTIDRTEAFF.

This clonotype has only a few counts. CDR3: CASSVTSGGRETQYF. Written as DNA, the CDR3 is TGTGCCAGCAGCGTTACTAGCGGGGGGCGGGAGACCCAGTACTTC. The chain has TRBV7-2 and TRBJ2-5; 12 positions match TRBD2. Germline lookup yields CDR1 SGHTA and CDR2 FQGNSA. With 5 bases clipped from V and 5 bases from J, the junction kept 6 bases outside the gene matches. This CDR3 has 15 amino acids. Drawing the rest from reference TRBV7-2 and TRBJ2-5, the complete variable domain is GAGVSQSPSNKVTEKGKDVELRCDPISGHTALYWYRQSLGQGLEFLIYFQGNSAPDKSGLPSDRFSAERTGGSVSTLTIQRTQQEDSAVYLCASSVTSGGRETQYFGPGTRLLVL.

Written as DNA, the CDR3 is TGTGCCAGTAGTATGGAGGAGTGGTCAGACCGTAACAAAAACATTCAGTACTTC. It encodes CASSMEEWSDRNKNIQYF. The V and J genes are TRBV19 and TRBJ2-4; TRBD2 is a possible D gene (5 bases). CDR3 size: 18 residues. Germline values: CDR1 LNHDA, CDR2 SQIVND (reference sequence). V was shortened by 3 bases and J by 3 bases, with 21 bases between the two germline ends.

This sequence joins TRBV2 and TRBJ2-1; 9 bases are shared with TRBD1. Germline CDR1 SNHLY, CDR2 FYNNEI. The V gene end was trimmed by 11 bases and the J gene end by 6 bases; junction bases not matched to a gene: 11. CDR3 length: 14 residues. CDR3 region: CASRRGQGSNEQFF. The DNA of the CDR3 is TGTGCCTCTAGAAGGGGACAGGGTAGCAATGAGCAGTTCTTC.

There are many counts of this clonotype. The V call is TRBV6-2 or TRBV6-3, the J call TRBJ1-5, with TRBD1 matching 8 bases. The germline CDR1 and CDR2 sequences are MNHEY and SVGEGT. J was trimmed by 0 bases and V by 6 bases; bases with no gene match: 4. The CDR3 is 15 residues long. Here the CDR3 reads CASSPQGASNQPQHF. CDR3 bases: TGTGCCAGCAGCCCCCAGGGGGCTAGCAATCAGCCCCAGCATTTT.

The chain uses TRBV5-1 and TRBJ1-2, with a possible D match to TRBD1 (5 bases). CDR1 SGHRS and CDR2 YFSETQ come from the germline V gene. The CDR3 runs to 13 residues. The ends were cut back, 0 bases at V and 7 bases at J, with 10 bases in the middle. The CDR3: CASSLVRVGGYTF. The CDR3 bases are TGCGCCAGCAGCTTGGTCAGGGTTGGTGGCTACACCTTC.

The chain joins TRBV7-2 to TRBJ1-5; no clear D. V lost 4 bases and J 0 bases, leaving 10 bases between the germline ends. Germline CDR1 is SGHTA and CDR2 is FQGNSA. The CDR3 consists of 15 residues. The CDR3 region is CASSSRLYSNQPQHF. The CDR3 bases are TGTGCCAGCAGCTCCCGGCTTTATAGCAATCAGCCCCAGCATTTT. Looking up the rest from reference TRBV7-2 and TRBJ1-5 gives the full variable domain: GAGVSQSPSNKVTEKGKDVELRCDPISGHTALYWYRQSLGQGLEFLIYFQGNSAPDKSGLPSDRFSAERTGGSVSTLTIQRTQQEDSAVYLCASSSRLYSNQPQHFGDGTRLSIL.

V usage is TRBV7-6 and J usage is TRBJ2-1; a weak D match, TRBD2 (6 bases). CDR1 is SGHVS and CDR2 is FNYEAQ in the germline V gene. The CDR3 loop spans 15 amino acids. V was pared by 3 bases and J by 5 bases, with 14 bases between. CDR3 sequence (DNA): TGTGCCAGCAGCTTGGGGACTCGAGCCAACAATGAGCAGTTCTTC. This translates into CASSLGTRANNEQFF.

This clonotype was picked up a small number of times. The rearrangement joins TRBV20-1 to TRBJ2-3; D gene uncertain. The CDR3 covers 13 residues. Germline CDR1 is DFQATT and CDR2 is SNEGSKA (reference sequence). V gave up 1 base and J gave up 5 bases, with 10 bases separating them. CDR3 nucleotide sequence: TGCAGTGCTAGAGTCCAAGTTCGAGATACGCAGTATTTT. This translates into CSARVQVRDTQYF.

In regard to this clonotype: Given a much more abundant clone one base away, this may be a read error. The chain couples TRBV5-6 to TRBJ2-2; D ambiguous. Per germline, CDR1 SGHDT and CDR2 YYEEEE. The ends were cut back, 0 bases at V and 2 bases at J, with 11 bases in the middle. CDR3 length: 16 residues. The CDR3 protein is CASSLDGYQNTGELFF. The CDR3 nucleotides read TGTGCCAGCAGCTTGGATGGGTACCAAAACACCGGGGAGCTGTTTTTT.

The chain combines TRBV6-5 with TRBJ2-1; 8 nucleotides agree with TRBD2. CDR3 size: 16 residues. V trimming: 2 bases; J trimming: 5 bases; junction bases outside the gene matches: 8. The germline V gene encodes CDR1 MNHEY and CDR2 SVGAGI. The CDR3 sequence is CASSYVTAGVNNEQFF. As DNA, the CDR3 is TGTGCCAGCAGTTACGTTACAGCGGGAGTTAACAATGAGCAGTTCTTC.

V is TRBV6-4 and J is TRBJ2-2, with D unresolved. V was shortened by 5 bases and J by 1 base, with 8 bases between the two germline ends. CDR1 MRHNA and CDR2 SNTAGT come from the germline V gene. This CDR3 is 14 amino acids long. DNA for the CDR3: TGTGCCAGCAGTTCAGACGGGAACACCGGGGAGCTGTTTTTT. This codes for CASSSDGNTGELFF.

The chain links TRBV15 to TRBJ1-1; weak D call: TRBD1 (6 bases). CDR1 is LNHNV, CDR2 YYDKDF, per germline (reference sequence). Trimming left V 3 bases short and J 0 bases short, with 14 bases between. This CDR3 is built from 16 residues. CDR3 residues: CATSSSYRAMNTEAFF. The CDR3 nucleotides read TGTGCCACCAGCAGTTCCTACAGGGCTATGAACACTGAAGCTTTCTTT.

This clonotype showed up just a few times. J is TRBJ2-1 and V is TRBV19; the D call may be TRBD1 or TRBD2 (5 bases each). V was pared by 1 base and J by 9 bases, with 16 bases between. The CDR3 loop spans 15 amino acids. Germline V gene lookup returns CDR1 LNHDA and CDR2 SQIVND (reference sequence). In nucleotides, the CDR3 is TGTGCCAGTAGTATAGGCGAAATTACGAGGGGTGAGCAGTTCTTC. This translates into CASSIGEITRGEQFF.

This clonotype was detected a few times. The rearrangement links TRBV20-1 to TRBJ2-7; D not resolved. The CDR3 has 13 residues. V dropped 1 base and J dropped 0 bases, with 7 bases sitting between them. The germline V gene has CDR1 DFQATT and CDR2 SNEGSKA (reference sequence). The DNA of the CDR3 is TGCAGTGCTAGAGTGATTAGCTCCTACGAGCAGTACTTC. This encodes CSARVISSYEQYF.

This clonotype occurred a few times. The CDR3 DNA reads as TGCAGCGTTGTGGGACATGGACTTAGCAATGAGCAGTTCTTC. Its protein is CSVVGHGLSNEQFF. The genes are TRBV29-1 and TRBJ2-1, with a tentative D call TRBD1 (6 bases). The germline V gene has CDR1 SQVTM and CDR2 ANQGSEA. Trimming took off 4 bases at V and 6 bases at J, with 16 bases between the two ends. CDR3 length equals 14 residues.

The V call is TRBV11-3, the J call TRBJ1-1; D is possibly TRBD1 (5 bases). V gave up 5 bases and J gave up 1 base, with 11 bases separating them. Per the germline V gene, CDR1 is SGHNT and CDR2 is YENEEA. The CDR3 spans 14 residues. The chain's CDR3 is CASSRRDGNTEAFF. The CDR3 region has the DNA TGTGCCAGCAGCAGGCGGGACGGGAACACTGAAGCTTTCTTT.